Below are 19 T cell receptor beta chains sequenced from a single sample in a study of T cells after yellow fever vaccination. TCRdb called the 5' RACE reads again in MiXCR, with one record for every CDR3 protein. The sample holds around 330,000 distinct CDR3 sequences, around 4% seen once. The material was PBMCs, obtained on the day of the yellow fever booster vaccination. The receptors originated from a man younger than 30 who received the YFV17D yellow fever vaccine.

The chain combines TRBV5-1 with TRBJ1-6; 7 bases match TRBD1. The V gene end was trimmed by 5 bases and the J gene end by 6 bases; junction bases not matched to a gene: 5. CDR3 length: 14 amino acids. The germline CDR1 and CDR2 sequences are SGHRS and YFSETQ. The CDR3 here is CASRTGSSNSPLHF. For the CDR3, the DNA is TGCGCCAGCAGGACAGGGTCCAGTAATTCACCCCTCCACTTT. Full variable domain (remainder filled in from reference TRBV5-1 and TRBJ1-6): KAGVTQTPRYLIKTRGQQVTLSCSPISGHRSVSWYQQTPGQGLQFLFEYFSETQRNKGNFPGRFSGRQFSNSRSEMNVSTLELGDSALYLCASRTGSSNSPLHFGNGTRLTVT.

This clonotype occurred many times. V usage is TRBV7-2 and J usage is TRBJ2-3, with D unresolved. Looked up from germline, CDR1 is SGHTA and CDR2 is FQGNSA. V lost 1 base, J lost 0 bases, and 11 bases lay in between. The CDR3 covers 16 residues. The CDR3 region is CASSLVSWSSTDTQYF. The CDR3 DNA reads TGTGCCAGCAGCTTAGTGTCATGGAGTAGCACAGATACGCAGTATTTT.

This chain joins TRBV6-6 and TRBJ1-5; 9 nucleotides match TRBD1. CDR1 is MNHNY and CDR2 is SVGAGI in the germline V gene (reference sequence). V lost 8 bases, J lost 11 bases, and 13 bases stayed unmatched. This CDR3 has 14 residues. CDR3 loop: CASAPWTGDYAQHF. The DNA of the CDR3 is TGTGCCAGCGCCCCTTGGACAGGGGATTATGCCCAGCATTTT.

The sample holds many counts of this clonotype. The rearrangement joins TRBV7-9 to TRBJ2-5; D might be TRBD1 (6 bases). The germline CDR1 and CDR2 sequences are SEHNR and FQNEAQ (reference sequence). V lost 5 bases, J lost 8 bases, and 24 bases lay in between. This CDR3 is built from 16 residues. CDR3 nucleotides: TGTGCCAGCAGCCCCCTTGGGGGCCTCTCGACAGGAACCCAGTACTTC. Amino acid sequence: CASSPLGGLSTGTQYF.

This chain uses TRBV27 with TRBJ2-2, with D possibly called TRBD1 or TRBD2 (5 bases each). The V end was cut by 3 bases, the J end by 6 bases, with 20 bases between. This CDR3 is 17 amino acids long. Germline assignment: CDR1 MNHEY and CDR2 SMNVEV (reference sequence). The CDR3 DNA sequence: TGTGCCAGCAGTTTTGGGACCACTCCGGGACCCTCCGGGGAGCTGTTTTTT. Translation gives CASSFGTTPGPSGELFF.

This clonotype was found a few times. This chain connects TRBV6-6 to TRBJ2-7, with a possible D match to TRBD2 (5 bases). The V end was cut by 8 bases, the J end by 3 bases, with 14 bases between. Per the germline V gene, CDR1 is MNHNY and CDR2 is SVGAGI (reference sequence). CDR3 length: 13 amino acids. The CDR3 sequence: CASDAGYLYEQYF. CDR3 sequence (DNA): TGTGCCAGCGATGCGGGCTACCTCTACGAGCAGTACTTC.

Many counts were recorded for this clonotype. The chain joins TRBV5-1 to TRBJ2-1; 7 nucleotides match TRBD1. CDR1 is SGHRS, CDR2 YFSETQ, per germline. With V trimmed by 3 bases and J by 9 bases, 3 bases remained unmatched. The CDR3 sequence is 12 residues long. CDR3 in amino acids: CASSSGQSEQFF. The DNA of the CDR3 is TGCGCCAGCAGCTCGGGACAGTCTGAGCAGTTCTTC.

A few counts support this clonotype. The CDR3 DNA sequence: TGTGCCAGCTCACCAATACAAGGGACTAGCGATCGGGCAGATACGCAGTATTTT. It codes for CASSPIQGTSDRADTQYF. This chain joins TRBV18 and TRBJ2-3; 10 nucleotides match TRBD2. With 2 bases clipped from V and 4 bases from J, the junction kept 12 bases outside the gene matches. The CDR3 runs 18 residues. The V gene's germline CDR1 is KGHSH and CDR2 LQKENI.

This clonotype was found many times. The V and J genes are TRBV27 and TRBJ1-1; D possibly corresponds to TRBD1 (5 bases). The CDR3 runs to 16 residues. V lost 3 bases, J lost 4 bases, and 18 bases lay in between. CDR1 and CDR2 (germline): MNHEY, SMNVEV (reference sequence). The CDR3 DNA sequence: TGTGCCAGCAGTTTCCCCTCGGGACCCCGGGCCACTGAAGCTTTCTTT. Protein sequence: CASSFPSGPRATEAFF.

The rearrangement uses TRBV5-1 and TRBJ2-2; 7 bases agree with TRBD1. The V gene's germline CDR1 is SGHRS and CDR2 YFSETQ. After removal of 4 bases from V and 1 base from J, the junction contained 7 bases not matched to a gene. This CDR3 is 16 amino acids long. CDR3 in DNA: TGCGCCAGCAGCCCTGAAGGGGGCGGGAACACCGGGGAGCTGTTTTTT. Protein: CASSPEGGGNTGELFF.

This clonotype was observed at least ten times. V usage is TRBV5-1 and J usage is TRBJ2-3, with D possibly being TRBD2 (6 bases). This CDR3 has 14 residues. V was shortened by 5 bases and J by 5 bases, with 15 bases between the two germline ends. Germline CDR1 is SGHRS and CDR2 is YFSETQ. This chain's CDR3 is CASSSEGPRDTQYF. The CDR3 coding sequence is TGCGCCAGCAGTTCGGAGGGGCCGAGAGATACGCAGTATTTT.

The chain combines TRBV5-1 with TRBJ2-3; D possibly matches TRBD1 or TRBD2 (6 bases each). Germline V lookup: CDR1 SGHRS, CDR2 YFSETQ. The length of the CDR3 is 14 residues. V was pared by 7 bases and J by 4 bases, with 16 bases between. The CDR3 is CASREGGFPDTQYF. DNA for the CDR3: TGCGCCAGCCGAGAAGGGGGGTTCCCAGATACGCAGTATTTT.

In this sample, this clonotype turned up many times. The DNA for the CDR3 is TGTGCCAGCACCGCGTCCGGGTTTGGGGGGCGCGTTCAAGATACGCAGTATTTT. Translated, it gives CASTASGFGGRVQDTQYF. The chain couples TRBV12-3 or TRBV12-4 to TRBJ2-3, with D possibly called TRBD1 or TRBD2 (6 bases each). V gave up 7 bases and J gave up 5 bases, with 28 bases separating them. The CDR3 runs to 18 residues.

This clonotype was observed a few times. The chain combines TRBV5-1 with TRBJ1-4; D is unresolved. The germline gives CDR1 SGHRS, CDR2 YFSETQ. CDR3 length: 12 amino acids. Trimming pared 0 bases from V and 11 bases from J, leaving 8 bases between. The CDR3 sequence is CASSLDTSKLFF. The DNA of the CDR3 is TGCGCCAGCAGCTTGGACACTTCGAAACTGTTTTTT. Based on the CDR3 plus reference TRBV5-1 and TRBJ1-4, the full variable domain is KAGVTQTPRYLIKTRGQQVTLSCSPISGHRSVSWYQQTPGQGLQFLFEYFSETQRNKGNFPGRFSGRQFSNSRSEMNVSTLELGDSALYLCASSLDTSKLFFGSGTQLSVL.

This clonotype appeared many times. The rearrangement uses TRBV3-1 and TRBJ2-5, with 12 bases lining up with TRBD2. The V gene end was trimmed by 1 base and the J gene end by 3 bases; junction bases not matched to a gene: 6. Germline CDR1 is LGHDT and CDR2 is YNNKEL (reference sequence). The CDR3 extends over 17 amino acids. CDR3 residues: CASSQGATSGGEETQYF. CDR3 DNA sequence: TGTGCCAGCAGCCAAGGTGCGACTAGCGGGGGAGAAGAGACCCAGTACTTC.

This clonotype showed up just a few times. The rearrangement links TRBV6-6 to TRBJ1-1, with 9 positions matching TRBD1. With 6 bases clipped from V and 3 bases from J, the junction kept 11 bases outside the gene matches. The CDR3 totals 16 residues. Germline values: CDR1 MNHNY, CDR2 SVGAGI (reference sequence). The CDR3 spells CASRATGGEEDTEAFF. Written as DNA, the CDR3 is TGTGCCAGCAGGGCCACAGGGGGCGAGGAGGACACTGAAGCTTTCTTT.

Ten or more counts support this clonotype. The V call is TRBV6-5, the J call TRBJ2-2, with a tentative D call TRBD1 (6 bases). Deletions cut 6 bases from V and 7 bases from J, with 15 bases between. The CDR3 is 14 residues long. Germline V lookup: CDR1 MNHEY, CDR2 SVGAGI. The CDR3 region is CASRSGADGGELFF. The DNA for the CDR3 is TGTGCCAGCAGATCAGGGGCGGATGGCGGGGAGCTGTTTTTT.

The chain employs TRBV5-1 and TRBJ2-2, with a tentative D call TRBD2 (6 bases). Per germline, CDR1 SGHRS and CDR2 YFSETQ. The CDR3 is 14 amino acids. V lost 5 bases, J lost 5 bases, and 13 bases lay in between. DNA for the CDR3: TGCGCCAGCAGTTCCGGGAGTCCTACCGGGGAGCTGTTTTTT. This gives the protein CASSSGSPTGELFF.

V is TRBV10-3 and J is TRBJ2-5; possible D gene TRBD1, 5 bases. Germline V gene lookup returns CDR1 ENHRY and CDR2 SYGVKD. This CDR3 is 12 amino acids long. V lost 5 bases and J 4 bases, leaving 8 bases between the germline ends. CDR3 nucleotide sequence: TGTGCCATCAGTTCCCAGGGAGAGACCCAGTACTTC. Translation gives CAISSQGETQYF.